This TCR beta chain was captured in a study of cytomegalovirus exposure and HLA in healthy donors. Study results and caveats: A missense variant in DCLRE1C was later tied to TCR beta V- and J-gene trimming.

Samples came from healthy bone marrow donors. Donors counted as nominally healthy when sampled, yet unrecorded immune exposures were likely. The CDR3 spans 16 residues. The germline V and J ends were trimmed by 2 bases and 2 bases, with 13 bases remaining between them. CDR1 is MNHNS and CDR2 is SASEGT in the germline V gene. PCR used 60 Vbeta primers and 13 Jbeta primers. TCRdb keeps only in-frame clones here, not all; method: immunoSEQ multiplex PCR. Here the sample spans fewer than 120,000 clones, over 60% being singletons. This clone has a handful of counts. The antigen is unknown. Material: PBMCs. V and J are TRBV6-1 and TRBJ1-3, with a weak D call TRBD1 (5 bases). This receptor was taken from a woman aged 60-75 years in good health and CMV-seropositive. The CDR3: CASSEWRGRTGNTIYF. The CDR3 nucleotides read TGTGCCAGCAGTGAATGGCGGGGGAGAACTGGAAACACCATATATTTT.